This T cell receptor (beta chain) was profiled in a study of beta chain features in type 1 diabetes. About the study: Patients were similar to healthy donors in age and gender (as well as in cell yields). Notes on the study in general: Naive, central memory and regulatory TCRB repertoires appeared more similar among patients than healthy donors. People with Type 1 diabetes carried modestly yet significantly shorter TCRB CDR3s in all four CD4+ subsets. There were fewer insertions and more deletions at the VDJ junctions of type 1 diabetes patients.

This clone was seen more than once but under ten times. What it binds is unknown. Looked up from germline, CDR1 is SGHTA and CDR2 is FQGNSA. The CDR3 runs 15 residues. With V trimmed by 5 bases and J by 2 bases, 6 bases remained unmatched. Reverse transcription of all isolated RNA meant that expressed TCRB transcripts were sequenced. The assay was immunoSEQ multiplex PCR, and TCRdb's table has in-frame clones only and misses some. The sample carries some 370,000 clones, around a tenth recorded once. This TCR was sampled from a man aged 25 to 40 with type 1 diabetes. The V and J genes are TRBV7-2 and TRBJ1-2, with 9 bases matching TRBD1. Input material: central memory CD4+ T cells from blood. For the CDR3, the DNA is TGTGCCAGCAGCGCCATGGGACAGGGCAACTATGGCTACACCTTC. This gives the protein CASSAMGQGNYGYTF.